This T cell receptor beta chain was identified in a study of cytomegalovirus exposure and HLA in healthy donors. Across the study: T cells numbering around 190 million yielded some 110 million unique TCR beta sequences in an earlier analysis. General study findings and limits: No immune exposure information besides CMV serostatus was available. Association of 16,951 TCR beta sequences with HLA alleles was found at 0.05 false discovery rate in a later analysis.

Both 60 Vbeta primers and 13 Jbeta primers went into the PCR. Clones were sequenced by immunoSEQ multiplex PCR, and TCRdb holds only the in-frame ones, with some missing. The sample features some 130,000 clones, with around 1.5% in its top ten. V lost 2 bases and J lost 4, with 11 bases in between. The length of the CDR3 is 14 residues. Germline V gene data show CDR1 as MNHNY and CDR2 as SVGAGI (reference sequence). With respect to this clone: Antigen specificity is unknown.

The TCR sequence derives from a woman in her forties in good health and CMV-seronegative. Sequenced input: PBMCs. The genes are TRBV6-6 and TRBJ1-2; perhaps TRBD1 as D (5 bases). The CDR3 DNA is TGTGCCAGCAGTTACCGGGGGGAAGGCTATGGCTACACCTTC. Translated: CASSYRGEGYGYTF.